This T cell receptor beta chain was sequenced in a study of early T cells in non-severe SARS-CoV-2 infection. CDR3 size: 15 residues. Germline-derived CDR1 and CDR2 are KGHSH and LQKENI. V was pared by 3 bases and J by 1 base, with 6 bases of the junction left unmatched. TCRdb reanalysed the 5' RACE reads using MiXCR and keeps one entry per CDR3 protein. The table records about 92,000 distinct CDR3 sequences, roughly 15% of them present only once. This clonotype turned up a few times. The clonotype was recovered from an adult who was a healthcare worker with PCR-confirmed SARS-CoV-2 infection or an uninfected control (not recorded which). The sequencing input was whole blood. J is TRBJ2-7 and V is TRBV18; 7 bases line up with TRBD1. The CDR3, as DNA: TGTGCCAGCTCACCGGATTTGACAGGGTCCTACGAGCAGTACTTC. This codes for CASSPDLTGSYEQYF.